One T cell receptor (beta chain) is described in this entry. The antigen is not known. The CDR3 extends over 15 amino acids. Trimming took 1 base from V and 7 from J; bases not matched to a gene: 5. CDR1 and CDR2 from the germline V gene are MGHDK and SYGVNS. This sample is drawn from a study of cytomegalovirus exposure and HLA in healthy donors. Background on the study: The platform used for the roughly 110 validation repertoires matched that of the approximately 670 first-cohort repertoires, a later analysis reported. Study results and caveats: It was reportedly the case that the classifier diagnosed cytomegalovirus status with high specificity and sensitivity. There were around 160 TCR beta chains listed as cytomegalovirus-associated. A few of the chains that were CMV-associated were confirmed in vitro to be specific for CMV antigens.

Data came from immunoSEQ multiplex PCR; TCRdb stores just in-frame clones and leaves some out. The table includes approximately 170,000 clones, 70% to 90% detected once. The material sequenced was PBMCs. This TCR came from a man aged 25-40 years in good health and CMV-seropositive. The chain joins TRBV25-1 to TRBJ1-4, with TRBD1 matching 8 bases. This CDR3 is CASSEFGQGFEKLFF. The CDR3 DNA is TGTGCCAGCAGTGAATTTGGACAGGGATTTGAAAAACTGTTTTTT.